What follows describes a single TCR beta chain. The CDR3 totals 15 residues. The germline V gene has CDR1 MDHEN and CDR2 SYDVKM. V was pared by 6 bases and J by 0 bases, with 12 bases between. This sample is part of a study of blood T cell repertoires in COVID-19. Each recovered donor of Cohort 3 presented with two negative PCRs, clearance, or symptom resolution. Only in-frame clones appear in the TCRdb table, and some are missing; sequencing was by immunoSEQ multiplex PCR. The sample consists of a few hundred thousand clones, 88% of them appearing once. The chain recombines TRBV28 with TRBJ2-1; no clear D gene. The clonotype originates from a woman younger than 35 who had recovered from COVID-19. Material: PBMCs or T cells enriched from blood (not recorded which). The CDR3 DNA is TGTGCCAGCAGCCAGCATCCGGGCTCCTACAATGAGCAGTTCTTC. This encodes CASSQHPGSYNEQFF.